These 25 T cell receptor beta chains share one sample of origin, sequenced in a study of tumor-infiltrating lymphocytes in glioblastoma multiforme. Three nested ARM-PCR rounds with V-beta and C-beta primers built TCRB libraries. TCRdb reprocessed the multiplex PCR reads via MiXCR and lists one record per CDR3 protein. In the table there are about 15,000 distinct CDR3 sequences, 65% to 75% of which are singletons. The sequencing input was brain tumor tissue. These TCRs come from a male donor with glioblastoma.

This chain uses TRBV19 with TRBJ2-3; a weak D match, TRBD1 (5 bases). V was cut by 1 base and J by 6 bases, with 14 bases left in between. Per germline, CDR1 LNHDA and CDR2 SQIVND (reference sequence). This CDR3 contains 15 residues. The CDR3 DNA sequence: TGTGCCAGTAGTATAGGGGCAGGGCTGAGGGATACGCAGTATTTT. Translation gives CASSIGAGLRDTQYF.

This clonotype was seen only a few times. The rearrangement links TRBV11-2 to TRBJ2-1; D not resolved. Looked up from germline, CDR1 is SGHAT and CDR2 is FQNNGV. The V end was cut by 1 base, the J end by 12 bases, with 13 bases between. The CDR3 has 13 residues. The CDR3, as DNA: TGTGCCAGCAGCTTAGGTCGAGGCGACTTGCAGTTCTTC. Translating it yields CASSLGRGDLQFF.

As concerns this clonotype: A single base separates this from a much larger clone, so it may be a read error. The CDR3 end shows no conserved phenylalanine or tryptophan, and so a read error is likely. The V call is TRBV11-2, the J call TRBJ2-2; a possible D gene is TRBD2 (6 bases). Germline CDR1 SGHAT, CDR2 FQNNGV. The CDR3 contains 15 residues. V shed 5 bases and J shed 0 bases, with 10 bases lying between them. As DNA, the CDR3 is TGTGCCAGCAGCCAGTCGGGGGCGAACACCGGGGAGCTGTTTTAT. This codes for CASSQSGANTGELFY.

To note about this clonotype: Germline is not matched at one junction end, which may reflect a read error. V is TRBV5-1 and J is TRBJ2-3; D is ambiguous. Germline values: CDR1 SGHRS, CDR2 YFSETQ. This CDR3 spans 14 amino acids. The CDR3 DNA sequence: TGCGCCAGCAGCCTGGACCGACACACAGATACGCAATGTTTT. Amino acid sequence: CASSLDRHTDTQCF.

The chain links TRBV10-3 to TRBJ2-7; D remains ambiguous. The CDR3 length is 13 residues. Germline CDR1 ENHRY, CDR2 SYGVKD. Trimming stripped 0 bases from V and 6 bases from J, with 9 bases between. The DNA of the CDR3 is TGTGCCATCAGTGAGTCGGTACAGCCCGAGCAGTACTTC. Its translation is CAISESVQPEQYF.

V usage is TRBV20-1 and J usage is TRBJ2-7; the match to TRBD1 covers 7 bases. Germline values: CDR1 DFQATT, CDR2 SNEGSKA (reference sequence). This CDR3 has 13 residues. The junction had 6 bases not matched to a gene; V was cut back by 5 bases and J by 2 bases. In nucleotides, the CDR3 is TGCAGTGCTGACCGGACAGGCGCCTACGAGCAGTACTTC. Translated, it gives CSADRTGAYEQYF.

This clonotype was recorded many times. The V and J genes are TRBV11-3 and TRBJ2-1; either TRBD1 or TRBD2 may supply D (5 bases each). Germline loops: CDR1 SGHNT, CDR2 YENEEA. V gave up 4 bases and J gave up 2 bases, with 12 bases separating them. The CDR3 sequence is 15 residues long. The CDR3, as DNA: TGTGCCAGCAGCTCGGGACGGACAACCTACAATGAGCAGTTCTTC. This codes for CASSSGRTTYNEQFF.

This clonotype was counted a few times. This rearrangement joins TRBV29-1 to TRBJ2-1; 11 nucleotides line up with TRBD2. The length of the CDR3 is 15 residues. Germline values: CDR1 SQVTM, CDR2 ANQGSEA. V dropped 6 bases and J dropped 0; count of bases not matched to a gene: 4. CDR3 sequence: CSVGLAEASYNEQFF. In nucleotides, the CDR3 is TGCAGCGTGGGACTAGCGGAGGCCTCCTACAATGAGCAGTTCTTC.

The chain links TRBV20-1 to TRBJ2-1; maybe TRBD2 (6 bases). The CDR3 consists of 14 residues. Per the germline V gene, CDR1 is DFQATT and CDR2 is SNEGSKA (reference sequence). The V and J ends lost 0 bases and 3 bases respectively, with 9 bases between them. For the CDR3, the DNA is TGCAGTGCTAGAGAGGGGACTCTCTACAATGAGCAGTTCTTC. Translating it yields CSAREGTLYNEQFF.

The chain combines TRBV20-1 with TRBJ2-1, with a weak D call TRBD2 (6 bases). From germline, CDR1 is DFQATT and CDR2 SNEGSKA (reference sequence). The CDR3 spans 16 residues. The V and J ends lost 3 bases and 12 bases respectively, with 27 bases between them. CDR3 in amino acids: CSASRPGLVGMSVQFF. The CDR3, as DNA: TGCAGTGCTAGTCGACCGGGACTGGTGGGAATGAGTGTGCAGTTCTTC.

This clonotype was observed at least ten times. J is TRBJ2-1 and V is TRBV11-2; D tentatively reads TRBD1 or TRBD2 (6 bases each). V was shortened by 0 bases and J by 8 bases, with 8 bases between the two germline ends. CDR1 is SGHAT and CDR2 is FQNNGV in the germline V gene. CDR3 size: 13 residues. The CDR3 nucleotides are TGTGCCAGCAGCTTAGATCGGGGGCATGAGCAGTTCTTC. Its protein is CASSLDRGHEQFF.

Comments on this clonotype: It is likely a read error, because the conserved phenylalanine at the end of the CDR3 is missing. It is unclear where the CDR3 begins or ends on the DNA, so no DNA is shown, and the CDR3 is as TCRdb lists it. The chain is built from TRBV25-1 and TRBJ2-2; the DNA was not used to check the table's D call, TRBD1. The length of the CDR3 is 16 amino acids, counting both ends. CDR1 MGHDK and CDR2 SYGVNS come from the germline V gene. The CDR3 sequence is CSSSVSGQGRTGELCL.

V usage is TRBV29-1 and J usage is TRBJ2-7, with 7 positions matching TRBD2. The CDR3 spans 13 residues. The junction had 9 bases not matched to a gene; V was cut back by 6 bases and J by 4 bases. Germline CDR1 SQVTM, CDR2 ANQGSEA. The CDR3 region is CSVQTSESYEQYF. The CDR3 nucleotides are TGCAGCGTCCAAACTAGCGAGTCTTACGAGCAGTACTTC.

This chain connects TRBV28 to TRBJ1-6; D unclear. The CDR3 runs 15 residues. From germline, CDR1 is MDHEN and CDR2 SYDVKM. Trimming cost V 6 bases and J 4 bases, with 13 bases left between them. The CDR3 region has the DNA TGTGCCAGCAGGGATAGGGCTCGGTATAATTCACCCCTCCACTTT. This translates into CASRDRARYNSPLHF.

This clonotype was counted only a few times. This may be a read error: a much more frequent sequence differs by one nucleotide. The genes are TRBV11-2 and TRBJ2-2; D could derive from TRBD1 or TRBD2 (5 bases each). Per the germline V gene, CDR1 is SGHAT and CDR2 is FQNNGV. The CDR3 covers 15 residues. In nucleotides, the CDR3 is TGTGCCAGCAGCCAGTCGGGGACGAACATCGGGGAGCTGTTTTTT. Encoded protein: CASSQSGTNIGELFF.

The rearrangement uses TRBV20-1 and TRBJ2-5, with TRBD1 as a possible D gene (6 bases). The CDR3 extends over 13 amino acids. Trimming took 0 bases from V and 5 from J, leaving 10 bases between them. CDR1 is DFQATT, CDR2 SNEGSKA, per germline (reference sequence). CDR3 sequence: CSARDTQGETQYF. CDR3 nucleotide sequence: TGCAGTGCTAGAGATACCCAGGGGGAGACCCAGTACTTC.

The J gene is TRBJ2-5, the V gene TRBV20-1, with 10 positions matching TRBD2. Germline CDR1 DFQATT, CDR2 SNEGSKA (reference sequence). This CDR3 has 15 residues. The CDR3 here is CRGIRTSGGQETQYF. The CDR3 DNA reads as TGCAGAGGCATCCGGACTAGCGGCGGTCAAGAGACCCAGTACTTC.

This chain joins TRBV10-1 and TRBJ2-3, with D unclear. Germline CDR1 is WNHNN and CDR2 is SYGVQD (reference sequence). The CDR3 is 13 residues long. Trimming cost V 2 bases and J 0 bases, with 3 bases left between them. CDR3 sequence: CASSELSTDTQYF. CDR3 sequence (DNA): TGCGCCAGCAGTGAGCTAAGCACAGATACGCAGTATTTT.

V gene TRBV6-5 combines with J gene TRBJ2-5, with 9 bases identical to TRBD2. The J segment lost 6 bases and the V segment lost 7 bases, leaving 21 bases of the junction unmatched. The CDR3 spans 18 residues. Germline V gene sequence: CDR1 MNHEY, CDR2 SVGAGI. In DNA, the CDR3 is TGTGCCAGCAAGAGAGGTAGTGCGACTAGCGGAAGACAAAAGACCCAGTACTTC. Its protein product is CASKRGSATSGRQKTQYF.

About this clonotype: Lacking the conserved final phenylalanine or tryptophan, this CDR3 likely reflects a read error. The rearrangement links TRBV28 to TRBJ2-2, with 7 bases matching TRBD1. CDR1 is MDHEN and CDR2 is SYDVKM in the germline V gene. The CDR3 is 14 residues long. CDR3 loop: CVSSPGQWSGELFL. The CDR3 nucleotides read TGTGTCAGCAGTCCGGGACAGTGGTCCGGGGAGCTGTTTCTT.

The rearrangement joins TRBV11-2 to TRBJ2-2; no clear D gene. Per germline, CDR1 SGHAT and CDR2 FQNNGV. Trimming removed 6 bases from V and 6 bases from J, with 17 bases in between. The CDR3 is made up of 15 amino acids. The CDR3 DNA follows: TGTGCCAGCAGGGGGATGGGTGCAGTCCCCGGGGAGCTGTTTTTT. Its protein is CASRGMGAVPGELFF.

This clonotype was seen only once. The rearrangement joins TRBV11-1 to TRBJ2-1; D is perhaps TRBD1 (6 bases). With 5 bases removed from V and 4 bases from J, the gap between germline ends came to 15 bases. The CDR3 spans 15 residues. CDR1 is SGHAT, CDR2 FQDESV, per germline (reference sequence). Here the CDR3 DNA reads TGTGCCAGCAGCCCCGGACAGTGCGTTTACAATGAGCAGTTCTTC. Its translation: CASSPGQCVYNEQFF.

This clonotype was seen only a few times. The V call is TRBV7-9, the J call TRBJ2-7; possible D gene TRBD2, 6 bases. V shed 4 bases and J shed 4 bases, with 8 bases lying between them. The CDR3 loop spans 12 amino acids. Germline assignment: CDR1 SEHNR and CDR2 FQNEAQ (reference sequence). The CDR3 DNA reads as TGTGCCAGCAGCTCGGGGGTTTACGAGCAGTACTTC. Translating it yields CASSSGVYEQYF.

The chain has TRBV4-3 and TRBJ2-2; maybe TRBD2 (6 bases). From germline, CDR1 is LGHNA and CDR2 YSLEER. The CDR3 extends over 16 amino acids. Between the trimmed V and J ends, which lost 2 bases and 5 bases, there was a span of 15 bases. DNA for the CDR3: TGCGCCAGCAGCCAACCCCTAGGGACTTCAACCGGGGAGCTGTTTTTT. It codes for CASSQPLGTSTGELFF.

The J gene is TRBJ1-2, the V gene TRBV10-2; weak D call: TRBD1 (5 bases). This CDR3 has 14 residues. V lost 4 bases, J lost 2 bases, and 11 bases lay in between. Germline-derived CDR1 and CDR2 are WSHSY and SAAADI. CDR3 sequence (DNA): TGCGCCAGCAGTGGGTCGGGGGTCAACTATGGCTACACCTTC. It codes for CASSGSGVNYGYTF.